This record concerns one TCR beta chain sequence. This clonotype was seen a handful of times. No antigen is known for it. It has no much larger one-base neighbor in the sample; base qualities were not kept. The data are from a study of blood T cells in healthy people across ages (dated by TCRdb to the mid-2010s). Turning to the overall study: In model experiments, template switching captured about one uniquely barcoded TCR beta cDNA molecule for every two T cells. Age-related changes in TCR beta repertoire diversity were measured in the study by deep sequencing normalized with unique cDNA molecular identifiers. The donors were split into four age groups: young (average around 16 years), middle-aged (around 40), aged (more than 60) and long-lived (about 82). To avoid experimental bias, donors of different ages were randomly spread across the sequencing lanes. Using the same blood draw, the study looked at two additional independent replicas of 1 million unique cDNA reads for two donors, one aged 18 to 30 and the other aged 80 or older.

The method behind the library was 5' RACE. TCRdb records Illumina HiSeq 2500 as the sequencer. A second PCR of roughly 7 to 12 cycles was performed with a sample-barcoded 5' primer and a J-beta primer mix. A unique molecular identifier was introduced onto each TCR beta cDNA molecule by a template-switch 5' adaptor carrying 12 random nucleotides. Each sample yielded at least 2.5 million CDR3-containing paired-end reads. All of the RNA was converted into first-strand cDNA using the Mint cDNA synthesis kit, with a TRBC-specific oligonucleotide serving as the primer. After uracil-DNA glycosylase treatment, a first 18-cycle PCR used universal primers M1SS and BC2_uni_R on all cDNA. In the authors' own workflow: Each sample was normalized by randomly selecting 1 million high-quality reads, each carrying a distinct molecular identifier. Instead of being binned into consensus sequences, reads that shared molecular identifiers were thrown out. MiTCR, run with a Q25 quality threshold and the strictest error-elimination algorithm, handled CDR3 identification, clonotype clustering and error correction. Lower-bound total TCR beta diversity was estimated with a nonparametric unseen species model using Euler transformation. Starting from the raw public reads, TCRdb applied fastp trimming at Q25, assembled clones with MiXCR and retained in-frame beta chains. Rows with a matching CDR3 protein are joined into one entry that keeps the most common DNA and genes. These V and J calls rely on TCRdb rather than the paper's analysis. Here the sample has 550,000 to 750,000 distinct CDR3 sequences; under 25% occur a single time. Together, the top ten hold under 4% of the sample.

CDR1 and CDR2, per the germline V gene, are LGHNA and YSLEER. Inclusive of the bounding cysteine and phenylalanine, the CDR3 is 15 residues long. Just the 45-base CDR3 DNA is kept, in frame starting at base 1. V is shortened by 4 bases, J by 5 bases, and the region joining them spans 16 bases. The paper as a whole reports these results and caveats: Conclusive comparison of naive and antigen-experienced compartments was prevented by the profiling of bulk unsorted PBMCs. As age increased, observed TCR beta diversity per million T cells dropped in a roughly linear way, and a significant reduction was already evident by age roughly 40. A strong correlation was found between observed TCR beta diversity and the percentage of naive T cells measured by flow cytometry. Compared with the aged group, the long-lived group had more naive CD4+ T cells, fewer expanded clones and increased TCR diversity, suggesting age selection. Estimates of total diversity based on one million sequenced T cells were regarded as lower bounds and as underestimates. Donor CMV infection status was unknown, potentially confounding age-related changes in expanded clonotypes.

The donors were 40 or so Caucasian individuals from Russia, aged 6 to 90 years, who were systemically healthy. Each donor gave roughly 9 milliliters of peripheral blood, drawn into EDTA-treated Vacutainer tubes. Ficoll-Paque density-gradient centrifugation was used to isolate PBMCs, with at least 7 million obtained per sample. Trizol reagent was used to extract total RNA from PBMCs, with at least 6 micrograms per sample. Naive CD45RAhigh/CD27high T cell percentages were measured by flow cytometry on a PBMC aliquot from every donor. Source material: blood. The rearrangement combines TRBV4-3 with TRBJ2-3, with a tentative D gene TRBD1 over 5 matching bases. This sequence originates from a man between 65 and 79 years old in good health. The DNA sequence follows: TGCGCCAGCAGCCGGAATGGGTGGCAGGGAGATACGCAGTATTTT. Translated, this gives CASSRNGWQGDTQYF.